These 21 T cell receptor beta chains were sequenced from one sample in a study of regulatory T cells in long-lasting Graves disease. Sequencing libraries for TCR beta were prepared with iRepertoire HTBI primers and Arm-PCR of CDR3 regions. A single record per CDR3 protein comes from TCRdb applying MiXCR to the multiplex PCR reads. The data hold a few hundred thousand distinct CDR3 sequences, with about an eighth observed a single time. Described time point: newly diagnosed GD, antithyroid drugs for less than 3 months. Construction of the TCR library relied on RNA isolated from PBMCs. The data also belong to a second study, concerning T cells in Graves' hyperthyroidism and ophthalmopathy.

The source material was peripheral blood mononuclear cells (PBMCs), sampled at new diagnosis, from a patient treated with antithyroid drugs. These receptors came from a woman aged 18-29 years with Graves disease.

The chain joins TRBV4-1 to TRBJ2-2; the D gene is possibly TRBD1 (5 bases). Germline CDR1 and CDR2: MGHRA and YSYEKL. There are 16 residues in the CDR3. The V and J ends lost 2 bases and 2 bases respectively, with 12 bases between them. The CDR3 protein is CASSQNGARNTGELFF. For the CDR3, the DNA is TGCGCCAGCAGCCAAAATGGGGCAAGAAACACCGGGGAGCTGTTTTTT.

This clonotype was counted a few times. This rearrangement joins TRBV28 to TRBJ2-1; D is unresolved. The CDR3 is 16 amino acids. CDR1 and CDR2 from the germline V gene are MDHEN and SYDVKM. With 3 bases removed from V and 2 bases from J, the gap between germline ends came to 14 bases. CDR3 residues: CASSFRARPPYNEQFF. The CDR3 nucleotides read TGTGCCAGCAGTTTCCGGGCTCGCCCCCCCTACAATGAGCAGTTCTTC. Complete variable domain (other parts from reference TRBV28 and TRBJ2-1): DVKVTQSSRYLVKRTGEKVFLECVQDMDHENMFWYRQDPGLGLRLIYFSYDVKMKEKGDIPEGYSVSREKKERFSLILESASTNQTSMYLCASSFRARPPYNEQFFGPGTRLTVL.

This clonotype has ten or more counts. The V call is TRBV19, the J call TRBJ2-1; 9 bases fit TRBD2. CDR1 and CDR2 (germline): LNHDA, SQIVND (reference sequence). Trimming removed 3 bases from V and 6 bases from J; junction bases left unmatched: 9. This CDR3 comprises 16 residues. Here the CDR3 reads CASSIISGRGGNEQFF. As DNA, the CDR3 is TGTGCCAGTAGTATTATTAGCGGGAGAGGGGGCAATGAGCAGTTCTTC.

This clonotype has ten or more counts. The V gene is TRBV12-3 or TRBV12-4, the J gene TRBJ2-1, with D unresolved. Between the trimmed V and J ends, which lost 7 bases and 1 base, there was a span of 11 bases. CDR3 size: 14 residues. CDR3 bases: TGTGCCAGCACCCGCGTGGGGTCCTACAATGAGCAGTTCTTC. Amino acids: CASTRVGSYNEQFF.

The chain's CDR3 is CASQDWDDYEQYV. Here the CDR3 DNA reads TGTGCCAGCCAAGATTGGGATGACTACGAGCAGTACGTC. V gene TRBV27 combines with J gene TRBJ2-7; unclear D gene. Trimming pared 8 bases from V and 3 bases from J, leaving 14 bases between. The CDR3 sequence is 13 residues long. Germline V gene lookup returns CDR1 MNHEY and CDR2 SMNVEV (reference sequence).

The rearrangement uses TRBV2 and TRBJ1-2; D call uncertain. Trimming removed 5 bases at V and 3 bases at J, with 13 bases between. Germline V gene data show CDR1 as SNHLY and CDR2 as FYNNEI. This CDR3 contains 14 residues. DNA for the CDR3: TGTGCCAGCAGTTTATCTCCCGGCTACTATGGCTACACCTTC. It encodes CASSLSPGYYGYTF.

In its sample, this clonotype was seen many times. CDR3 DNA: TGTGCCAGCAGTTCCGGCCCGCTGCTTGAAAAACTGTTTTTT. It yields the protein CASSSGPLLEKLFF. This sequence joins TRBV28 and TRBJ1-4; no clear D gene. CDR3 size: 14 residues. Germline lookup yields CDR1 MDHEN and CDR2 SYDVKM. Trimming left V 4 bases short and J 7 bases short, with 13 bases between.

At least ten counts were recorded for this clonotype. The genes are TRBV5-1 and TRBJ2-7, with TRBD2 identical over 9 bases. The germline gives CDR1 SGHRS, CDR2 YFSETQ. The CDR3 contains 16 residues. V lost 0 bases, J lost 1 base, and 5 bases stayed unmatched. Here the CDR3 reads CASSLGKAGGSYEQYF. CDR3 sequence (DNA): TGCGCCAGCAGCTTGGGGAAGGCGGGAGGGTCCTACGAGCAGTACTTC.

This clonotype was detected many times. V gene TRBV19 combines with J gene TRBJ1-2; TRBD1 agrees at 8 bases. This CDR3 comprises 16 residues. Looked up from germline, CDR1 is LNHDA and CDR2 is SQIVND (reference sequence). The J segment lost 5 bases and the V segment lost 8 bases, leaving 16 bases of the junction unmatched. CDR3 residues: CASCPGTGSGPYGYTF. CDR3 sequence (DNA): TGTGCCAGTTGTCCCGGGACAGGATCCGGTCCATATGGCTACACCTTC.

This clonotype was detected ten times or more. The genes are TRBV13 and TRBJ1-6, with TRBD1 as a possible D gene (5 bases). Between the trimmed V and J ends, which lost 2 bases and 7 bases, there was a span of 12 bases. Looked up from germline, CDR1 is PRHDT and CDR2 is FYEKMQ (reference sequence). CDR3 size: 15 residues. DNA of the CDR3: TGTGCCAGCAGCTTAATCCGCGGGGGGAATTCACCCCTCCACTTT. It translates to CASSLIRGGNSPLHF. The full variable domain, rest sourced from reference TRBV13 and TRBJ1-6, is AAGVIQSPRHLIKEKRETATLKCYPIPRHDTVYWYQQGPGQDPQFLISFYEKMQSDKGSIPDRFSAQQFSDYHSELNMSSLELGDSALYFCASSLIRGGNSPLHFGNGTRLTVT.

In this sample, this clonotype turned up many times. J is TRBJ2-7 and V is TRBV7-3, with D uncertain. The length of the CDR3 is 16 residues. Germline loops: CDR1 SGHTA, CDR2 FQGTGA. V shed 1 base and J shed 0 bases, with 13 bases lying between them. This chain's CDR3 is CASSLIEDRLSYEQYV. As DNA, the CDR3 is TGTGCCAGCAGCTTAATAGAGGACCGACTCTCCTACGAGCAGTACGTC.

Many counts were recorded for this clonotype. V is TRBV27 and J is TRBJ2-7, with TRBD2 matching 8 bases. The V segment lost 5 bases and the J segment 6 bases; nucleotides outside the gene matches: 12. Germline CDR1 MNHEY, CDR2 SMNVEV (reference sequence). The CDR3 extends over 15 amino acids. The chain's CDR3 is CASSGLAGPSGEQYF. The CDR3 region has the DNA TGTGCCAGCAGTGGTCTAGCGGGCCCGTCGGGCGAGCAGTACTTC.

This clonotype was seen a few times. CDR3 sequence: CASSQGSKVYTANTGELFF. In nucleotides, the CDR3 is TGTGCCAGCAGCCAAGGAAGTAAGGTTTATACTGCGAACACCGGGGAGCTGTTTTTT. The chain couples TRBV3-1 to TRBJ2-2; D ambiguous. Germline CDR1 reads LGHDT; CDR2 reads YNNKEL (reference sequence). Trimming removed 1 base from V and 0 bases from J, with 18 bases in between. The CDR3 contains 19 residues.

At least ten counts were recorded for this clonotype. This chain joins TRBV7-9 and TRBJ2-7, with D possibly matching TRBD2 (6 bases). CDR1 and CDR2 (germline): SEHNR, FQNEAQ (reference sequence). This CDR3 has 17 amino acids. V dropped 5 bases and J dropped 2 bases, with 22 bases sitting between them. The CDR3 region is CASSPVGLHRGAYEQYF. The CDR3, as DNA: TGTGCCAGCAGCCCAGTGGGTCTTCACCGCGGGGCCTACGAGCAGTACTTC.

This clonotype was detected only once. It may be a read error: a sequence one base away is much more abundant. V usage is TRBV20-1 and J usage is TRBJ2-5, with TRBD2 identical over 8 bases. From germline, CDR1 is DFQATT and CDR2 SNEGSKA (reference sequence). CDR3 length: 15 residues. V was clipped by 3 bases and J by 4 bases; unmatched bases: 10. The CDR3 here is CSAREASSGRETQYF. The CDR3 region has the DNA TGCAGTGCTAGGGAGGCTAGCAGCGGGAGAGAGACCCAGTACTTC.

With respect to this clonotype: One junction end disagrees with the germline gene, perhaps due to a read error. This sequence joins TRBV15 and TRBJ2-2; a weak D match, TRBD2 (5 bases). There are 15 residues in the CDR3. The germline V gene encodes CDR1 LNHNV and CDR2 YYDKDF (reference sequence). CDR3 sequence: CVTSKLGGGIGELFF. CDR3 DNA: TGTGTCACCAGTAAACTAGGCGGAGGTATCGGGGAGCTGTTTTTT.

This clonotype has at least ten counts. V usage is TRBV3-1 and J usage is TRBJ1-1; D is uncertain. From germline, CDR1 is LGHDT and CDR2 YNNKEL (reference sequence). This CDR3 is built from 13 residues. The ends were cut back, 0 bases at V and 6 bases at J, with 8 bases in the middle. CDR3 nucleotides: TGTGCCAGCAGCCAAGAGGAGGGCGCTGAAGCTTTCTTT. Protein sequence: CASSQEEGAEAFF. Full variable domain (missing parts from reference TRBV3-1 and TRBJ1-1): DTAVSQTPKYLVTQMGNDKSIKCEQNLGHDTMYWYKQDSKKFLKIMFSYNNKELIINETVPNRFSPKSPDKAHLNLHINSLELGDSAVYFCASSQEEGAEAFFGQGTRLTVV.

This clonotype was detected ten times or more. The V call is TRBV20-1, the J call TRBJ2-7; D call uncertain. The CDR3 covers 13 residues. Trimming removed 3 bases from V and 2 bases from J, with 11 bases in between. Per the germline V gene, CDR1 is DFQATT and CDR2 is SNEGSKA (reference sequence). CDR3: CSASGQRTYEQYF. The DNA for the CDR3 is TGCAGTGCTAGTGGGCAGAGAACCTACGAGCAGTACTTC.

This clonotype was counted many times. CDR3 coding DNA: TGTGCCAGCAGCTTAGGACATTCGAACACCGGGGAGCTGTTTTTT. Translated, it gives CASSLGHSNTGELFF. The J gene is TRBJ2-2, the V gene TRBV7-8; D not resolved. The CDR3 totals 15 residues. Per germline, CDR1 SGHVS and CDR2 FQNEAQ. V was shortened by 1 base and J by 0 bases, with 6 bases between the two germline ends.

This clonotype showed up many times. The chain recombines TRBV15 with TRBJ2-4; no firm D call. V was shortened by 6 bases and J by 9 bases, with 9 bases between the two germline ends. The CDR3 extends over 11 amino acids. Germline CDR1 LNHNV, CDR2 YYDKDF (reference sequence). The CDR3 here is CATRIGIIQYF. The CDR3 nucleotides read TGTGCCACCAGAATCGGCATCATTCAGTACTTC.

For this clonotype: A far larger clone lies a single base away; this is likely a read error. The genes are TRBV28 and TRBJ2-7; D is unresolved. Trimming left V 5 bases short and J 7 bases short, with 24 bases between. The CDR3 length is 16 residues. The germline V gene has CDR1 MDHEN and CDR2 SYDVKM. The CDR3 DNA follows: TGTGCCAGCAGTACCGCTTCCTGGAACTCCTACAATGAGCAGTACTTC. Translated: CASSTASWNSYNEQYF.